These T cell receptor beta chains were read from a single sample in a study of Graves' ophthalmopathy and Graves' hyperthyroidism. TCRdb re-called the multiplex PCR reads through MiXCR, storing one row per CDR3 protein. The sample yields 200,000 to 250,000 distinct CDR3 sequences, approximately 21% seen once. Source material: peripheral blood. The receptor source for this set is a woman aged 45 to 65 with Graves' ophthalmopathy. CDR3s include the opening cysteine and the closing phenylalanine or tryptophan. The order of the fields is J gene, V gene, D gene, clone size, CDR3 DNA, CDR3 protein. D genes are given only for firm matches. A clone size is listed for some rows: how often the clone was seen (once, few, many), or a class if it is expanded.

j_call: TRBJ2-2; v_call: TRBV11-2; d_call: TRBD2; clone_size: few; cdr3_nt: TGTGCCAGCAGCCCCCCAGCGGGAGGGCCCGCCGGGGAGCTGTTTTTT; cdr3_aa: CASSPPAGGPAGELFF
j_call: TRBJ2-5; v_call: TRBV28; d_call: -; clone_size: many; cdr3_nt: TGTGCCAGCAGAGACACAGGGCCCCAAGAGACCCAGTACTTC; cdr3_aa: CASRDTGPQETQYF
j_call: TRBJ2-1; v_call: TRBV25-1; d_call: -; clone_size: many; cdr3_nt: TGTGCCAGCAGTGAATATGGTATACAGGGTCCGTTCTTC; cdr3_aa: CASSEYGIQGPFF
j_call: TRBJ2-5; v_call: TRBV15; d_call: TRBD1; clone_size: -; cdr3_nt: TGTGCCACCAGCAGATCCCCACCGACAGGGGAGAAGCCCCAGTACTTC; cdr3_aa: CATSRSPPTGEKPQYF
j_call: TRBJ2-2; v_call: TRBV12-3/TRBV12-4; d_call: TRBD1; clone_size: many; cdr3_nt: TGTGCCAGCAGTTTTTTCTCAGGGGGCACCGGGGAGCTGTTTTTT; cdr3_aa: CASSFFSGGTGELFF
j_call: TRBJ2-7; v_call: TRBV28; d_call: -; clone_size: many; cdr3_nt: TGTGCCAGCAGTCCCCCAGGCGGCAAAGCTTACGAGCAGTACTTC; cdr3_aa: CASSPPGGKAYEQYF
j_call: TRBJ2-5; v_call: TRBV11-2; d_call: -; clone_size: many; cdr3_nt: TGTGCCAGCAGCTTAGTGGGAGAGACCCAGTACTTC; cdr3_aa: CASSLVGETQYF
j_call: TRBJ2-6; v_call: TRBV19; d_call: TRBD1; clone_size: -; cdr3_nt: TGTGCCAGTAGCCCAACGGACAGGGGATTCGGGGCCAACGTCCTGACTTTC; cdr3_aa: CASSPTDRGFGANVLTF
j_call: TRBJ2-5; v_call: TRBV12-3/TRBV12-4; d_call: -; clone_size: many; cdr3_nt: TGTGCCAGCAGTTTACAGGGGGAGACCCAGTACTTC; cdr3_aa: CASSLQGETQYF
j_call: TRBJ2-2; v_call: TRBV13; d_call: TRBD2; clone_size: few; cdr3_nt: TGTGCCAGCAGCGCCCGGACTAGCGGGAACACCGGGGAGCTGTTTTTT; cdr3_aa: CASSARTSGNTGELFF
j_call: TRBJ2-2; v_call: TRBV7-9; d_call: -; clone_size: many; cdr3_nt: TGTGCCAGCAGCGGGCGGGACACCGGGGAGCTGTTTTTT; cdr3_aa: CASSGRDTGELFF
j_call: TRBJ1-2; v_call: TRBV20-1; d_call: TRBD1; clone_size: many; cdr3_nt: TGCAGTGCTAGGCGACAGGGGATCCACTATGGCTACACCTTC; cdr3_aa: CSARRQGIHYGYTF
j_call: TRBJ1-1; v_call: TRBV12-3/TRBV12-4; d_call: -; clone_size: -; cdr3_nt: TGTGCCAGCAGTCCCGCAGGGCGTAGAACTGAAGCTTTCTTT; cdr3_aa: CASSPAGRRTEAFF
j_call: TRBJ2-5; v_call: TRBV30; d_call: TRBD2; clone_size: many; cdr3_nt: TGTGCCTGGAGTCCCGGACTAGCGGGAGATGAGACCCAGTACTTC; cdr3_aa: CAWSPGLAGDETQYF
j_call: TRBJ2-1; v_call: TRBV24-1; d_call: TRBD2; clone_size: few; cdr3_nt: TGTGCCACCAGTGATCCCCGACTAGCGAATTACAATGAGCAGTTCTTC; cdr3_aa: CATSDPRLANYNEQFF
j_call: TRBJ2-7; v_call: TRBV24-1; d_call: -; clone_size: many; cdr3_nt: TGTGCCACCAGTGTTCGGGGAGGCTACGAGCAGTACTTC; cdr3_aa: CATSVRGGYEQYF
j_call: TRBJ2-7; v_call: TRBV28; d_call: -; clone_size: -; cdr3_nt: TGTGCCAGCGCCGTGAAGGGGTACGAGCAGTACTTC; cdr3_aa: CASAVKGYEQYF
j_call: TRBJ1-3; v_call: TRBV18; d_call: -; clone_size: once; cdr3_nt: TGTGCCAGCTTAAGGGATACCCTCAACTCTGGAAACACCATATATTTT; cdr3_aa: CASLRDTLNSGNTIYF
j_call: TRBJ1-2; v_call: TRBV2; d_call: TRBD1; clone_size: many; cdr3_nt: TGTGCCAGCAGCCCTAGACAGGGGGATGGCTACACCTTC; cdr3_aa: CASSPRQGDGYTF
j_call: TRBJ2-3; v_call: TRBV12-3/TRBV12-4; d_call: -; clone_size: many; cdr3_nt: TGTGCCAGCAGTTTAATAGGTAGCGGAGGCACAGATACGCAGTATTTT; cdr3_aa: CASSLIGSGGTDTQYF
j_call: TRBJ1-3; v_call: TRBV10-3; d_call: -; clone_size: few; cdr3_nt: TGTGCCATCAGTGAGGGCACGGGAGGAGGAAACACCATATCTTTT; cdr3_aa: CAISEGTGGGNTISF
j_call: TRBJ1-2; v_call: TRBV12-3/TRBV12-4; d_call: TRBD1; clone_size: -; cdr3_nt: TGTGCCAGCATCAAGGACAGGGGGAACTATGGCTACACCTTC; cdr3_aa: CASIKDRGNYGYTF
j_call: TRBJ2-7; v_call: TRBV12-3/TRBV12-4; d_call: TRBD1; clone_size: -; cdr3_nt: TGTGCCAGCAGTTCCGCTAGACAGGGTTCCTACGAGCAGTACTTC; cdr3_aa: CASSSARQGSYEQYF
j_call: TRBJ2-7; v_call: TRBV7-9; d_call: TRBD2; clone_size: -; cdr3_nt: TGTGCCAGCAGCCTCGGGAGGGACGAGCAGTACTTC; cdr3_aa: CASSLGRDEQYF
j_call: TRBJ2-7; v_call: TRBV6-5; d_call: -; clone_size: many; cdr3_nt: TGTGCCAGCAGTTACGGGACGGAAAACTCCTACGAGCAGTACTTC; cdr3_aa: CASSYGTENSYEQYF
j_call: TRBJ1-2; v_call: TRBV5-1; d_call: -; clone_size: many; cdr3_nt: TGCGCCAGCAGCTTGTACGGTTCCTATGGCTACACCTTC; cdr3_aa: CASSLYGSYGYTF
j_call: TRBJ1-1; v_call: TRBV4-2; d_call: -; clone_size: many; cdr3_nt: TGTGCCAGCAGCCAGGTAAGAGGAGCCATGAACACTGAAGCTTTCTTT; cdr3_aa: CASSQVRGAMNTEAFF
j_call: TRBJ1-2; v_call: TRBV6-2/TRBV6-3; d_call: -; clone_size: -; cdr3_nt: TGTGCCAGCAGTTATAGGGGACCTGCAAGAAACTATGGCTACACCTTC; cdr3_aa: CASSYRGPARNYGYTF
j_call: TRBJ1-3; v_call: TRBV15; d_call: -; clone_size: few; cdr3_nt: TGTGCCACCAGCAGAGATCAGGCGTCCGGAAACACCATATATTTT; cdr3_aa: CATSRDQASGNTIYF
j_call: TRBJ2-2; v_call: TRBV20-1; d_call: TRBD1; clone_size: few; cdr3_nt: TGCAGTGCTAGAGATCACAGGGGGCCGCGGACCGGGGAGCTGTTTTTT; cdr3_aa: CSARDHRGPRTGELFF
j_call: TRBJ1-1; v_call: TRBV20-1; d_call: TRBD1; clone_size: many; cdr3_nt: TGCAGTGCTTTAAACGCGAGGACAGGGGCGGCGAACACTGAAGCTTTCTTT; cdr3_aa: CSALNARTGAANTEAFF
j_call: TRBJ2-7; v_call: TRBV20-1; d_call: TRBD2; clone_size: many; cdr3_nt: TGCAGTGCCACTCCACAAGGCGGGGGATACGAGCAGTACTTC; cdr3_aa: CSATPQGGGYEQYF
j_call: TRBJ2-7; v_call: TRBV6-1; d_call: TRBD2; clone_size: -; cdr3_nt: TGTGCCAGCAGTGAAGCGGGGGGGAGGTACGAGCAGTACTTC; cdr3_aa: CASSEAGGRYEQYF
j_call: TRBJ2-7; v_call: TRBV7-9; d_call: -; clone_size: many; cdr3_nt: TGTGCCAGCAGCGATACCACAGGCGGCCGGGACGAGCAGTACTTC; cdr3_aa: CASSDTTGGRDEQYF
j_call: TRBJ2-5; v_call: TRBV12-3/TRBV12-4; d_call: -; clone_size: few; cdr3_nt: TGTGCCAGCAGTTTATTTCAGAGGGGTCTCGCACAAGAGACCCAGTACTTC; cdr3_aa: CASSLFQRGLAQETQYF
j_call: TRBJ2-7; v_call: TRBV27; d_call: TRBD1; clone_size: many; cdr3_nt: TGTGCCAGCAGCAAGACAGGGCTCGACGAGCAGTACTTC; cdr3_aa: CASSKTGLDEQYF
j_call: TRBJ2-7; v_call: TRBV25-1; d_call: -; clone_size: few; cdr3_nt: TGTGCCAGCAGTGATGAGAGAAGATCCTACGAGCAGTACTTC; cdr3_aa: CASSDERRSYEQYF
j_call: TRBJ1-4; v_call: TRBV9; d_call: TRBD1; clone_size: -; cdr3_nt: TGTGCCAGCAGCGTAGACACAGGGGGCAGGAAACTGTTTTTT; cdr3_aa: CASSVDTGGRKLFF
j_call: TRBJ2-7; v_call: TRBV11-2; d_call: TRBD1; clone_size: many; cdr3_nt: TGTGCCAGCAGCATACAGGGGTACGAGCAGTACTTC; cdr3_aa: CASSIQGYEQYF
j_call: TRBJ2-5; v_call: TRBV18; d_call: -; clone_size: many; cdr3_nt: TGTGCCAGCTCACCGTACCAAGAGACCCAGTACTTC; cdr3_aa: CASSPYQETQYF
j_call: TRBJ2-2; v_call: TRBV6-5; d_call: -; clone_size: many; cdr3_nt: TGTGCCAGCAGTTCCGGGACTTTGAACACCGGGGAGCTGTTTTTT; cdr3_aa: CASSSGTLNTGELFF
j_call: TRBJ1-5; v_call: TRBV28; d_call: -; clone_size: many; cdr3_nt: TGTGCCAGCAAACCGGGACACCCCGGTGGCAATCAGCCCCAGCATTTT; cdr3_aa: CASKPGHPGGNQPQHF
j_call: TRBJ2-7; v_call: TRBV9; d_call: -; clone_size: many; cdr3_nt: TGTGCCAGCAGCGCGCCCCGAGGTGGCGAGCAGTACTTC; cdr3_aa: CASSAPRGGEQYF
j_call: TRBJ2-7; v_call: TRBV11-2; d_call: TRBD2; clone_size: few; cdr3_nt: TGTGCCAGCAGCTTAGTCTCGCGGGAGAACCTATACGAGCAGTACTTC; cdr3_aa: CASSLVSRENLYEQYF
j_call: TRBJ1-2; v_call: TRBV12-3/TRBV12-4; d_call: -; clone_size: many; cdr3_nt: TGTGCCAGCAGCCCCAAGACGTCCGGTGGCTACACCTTC; cdr3_aa: CASSPKTSGGYTF
j_call: TRBJ2-5; v_call: TRBV4-1; d_call: -; clone_size: few; cdr3_nt: TGCGCCAGCAGACAAAATAGAGGGGGGTCCCAAGAGACCCAGTACTTC; cdr3_aa: CASRQNRGGSQETQYF
j_call: TRBJ2-7; v_call: TRBV6-1; d_call: -; clone_size: -; cdr3_nt: TGTGCCAGCTGGGGGACCAACAGCCCTCTCGAGCAGTACTTC; cdr3_aa: CASWGTNSPLEQYF
j_call: TRBJ2-4; v_call: TRBV7-9; d_call: -; clone_size: many; cdr3_nt: TGTGCCAGCAGCTCCGTAGCCAAAAACATTCAGTACTTC; cdr3_aa: CASSSVAKNIQYF
j_call: TRBJ2-7; v_call: TRBV9; d_call: TRBD1; clone_size: -; cdr3_nt: TGTGCCAGCAGCGTAAGGGACAGGGGTTTGCTCACCGAGCAGTACTTC; cdr3_aa: CASSVRDRGLLTEQYF
j_call: TRBJ2-5; v_call: TRBV6-2/TRBV6-3; d_call: -; clone_size: once; cdr3_nt: TGTGCCAGCAGTTACGGTTTACAGAGGGCCGAGACCCAGTACTTC; cdr3_aa: CASSYGLQRAETQYF
j_call: TRBJ2-7; v_call: TRBV7-9; d_call: TRBD2; clone_size: -; cdr3_nt: TGTGCCAGCAGGGAGCTAGCGGCTACCTACGAGCAGTACTTC; cdr3_aa: CASRELAATYEQYF
j_call: TRBJ2-5; v_call: TRBV20-1; d_call: -; clone_size: many; cdr3_nt: TGCAGTGCTAGAGATGCCCCCTATGGGCAAGAGACCCAGTACTTC; cdr3_aa: CSARDAPYGQETQYF
j_call: TRBJ2-7; v_call: TRBV12-3/TRBV12-4; d_call: -; clone_size: -; cdr3_nt: TGTGCCAGCAGTTTAATTAGCTCGGGCCAGTACTTC; cdr3_aa: CASSLISSGQYF
j_call: TRBJ1-3; v_call: TRBV2; d_call: -; clone_size: many; cdr3_nt: TGTGGCCTGCACCTGGAGTGGGACGGCACCTCTGGAAACACCATATATTTT; cdr3_aa: CGLHLEWDGTSGNTIYF
j_call: TRBJ2-7; v_call: TRBV10-3; d_call: TRBD1; clone_size: many; cdr3_nt: TGTGCCATCAGCGCTACGGGACAGGGAACGGAGTACTTC; cdr3_aa: CAISATGQGTEYF
j_call: TRBJ1-1; v_call: TRBV12-3/TRBV12-4; d_call: TRBD1; clone_size: few; cdr3_nt: TGTGCCAGCAGGCAGGGGGAAGTGAACACTGAAGCTTTCTTT; cdr3_aa: CASRQGEVNTEAFF
j_call: TRBJ1-2; v_call: TRBV24-1; d_call: -; clone_size: many; cdr3_nt: TGTGCCACCAGTGATCGTACACCGGGAGGCTACACCTTC; cdr3_aa: CATSDRTPGGYTF
j_call: TRBJ1-2; v_call: TRBV29-1; d_call: -; clone_size: many; cdr3_nt: TGCAGCGTTGAAAACGGAAACTATGGCTACACCTTC; cdr3_aa: CSVENGNYGYTF
j_call: TRBJ2-4; v_call: TRBV10-3; d_call: -; clone_size: many; cdr3_nt: TGTGCCATCAGTGAGGAGGGCCCTAAAAACATTCAGTACTTC; cdr3_aa: CAISEEGPKNIQYF
j_call: TRBJ1-2; v_call: TRBV30; d_call: TRBD1; clone_size: many; cdr3_nt: TGTGCCTGGAGTGTGGCAGGGGGCCATGGCTACACCTTC; cdr3_aa: CAWSVAGGHGYTF